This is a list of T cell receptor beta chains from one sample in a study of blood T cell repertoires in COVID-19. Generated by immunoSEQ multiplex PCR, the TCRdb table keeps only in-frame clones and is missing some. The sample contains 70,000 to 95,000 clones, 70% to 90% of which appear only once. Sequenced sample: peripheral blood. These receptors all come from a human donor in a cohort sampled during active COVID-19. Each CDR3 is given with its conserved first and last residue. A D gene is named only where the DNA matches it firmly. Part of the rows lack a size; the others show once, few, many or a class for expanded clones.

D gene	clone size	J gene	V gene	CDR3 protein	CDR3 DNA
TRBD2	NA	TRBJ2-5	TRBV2	CASSEVGSSHGTSGGRRETQYF	TGTGCCAGCAGTGAAGTGGGGTCAAGCCACGGGACTAGCGGGGGGAGGCGAGAGACCCAGTACTTC
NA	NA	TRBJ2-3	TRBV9	CASSGIADTQYF	TGTGCCAGCAGCGGAATAGCAGATACGCAGTATTTT
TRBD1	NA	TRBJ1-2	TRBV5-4	CASSLAVGQNYGYTF	TGTGCCAGCAGCTTGGCCGTGGGACAGAACTATGGCTACACCTTC
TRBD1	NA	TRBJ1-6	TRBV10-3	CAIGDGQGGNSPLHF	TGTGCCATCGGTGATGGACAGGGGGGGAATTCACCCCTCCACTTT
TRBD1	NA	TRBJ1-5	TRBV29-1	CSPGRGQSYQPQHF	TGCAGCCCCGGGCGGGGACAGTCCTATCAGCCCCAGCATTTT
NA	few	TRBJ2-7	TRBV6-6	CASRIAYEQYF	TGTGCCAGCAGAATCGCCTACGAGCAGTACTTC
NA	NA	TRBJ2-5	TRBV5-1	CASSQQGLQETQYF	TGCGCCAGCAGCCAACAGGGCCTCCAAGAGACCCAGTACTTC
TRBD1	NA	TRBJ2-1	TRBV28	CASRIDRVGVNEQFF	TGTGCCAGCAGAATCGACAGGGTGGGTGTCAATGAGCAGTTCTTC
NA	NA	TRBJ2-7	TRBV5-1	CASSLGRGDLSYEQYF	TGCGCCAGCAGCTTGGGTCGGGGTGACCTAAGTTACGAGCAGTACTTC
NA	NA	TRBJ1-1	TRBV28	CASSQGDTEAFF	TGTGCCAGCAGTCAAGGGGACACTGAAGCTTTCTTT
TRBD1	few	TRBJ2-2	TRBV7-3	CASSLKTGSGELFF	TGTGCCAGCAGCTTAAAGACAGGGTCGGGGGAGCTGTTTTTT